Listed below are T cell receptor beta chains from one sample, sequenced in a study of HIV-infected patients and healthy controls. TCRdb fed the 5' RACE reads into MiXCR, producing one record per CDR3 protein. Here the sample spans some 67,000 distinct CDR3 sequences, 15% to 20% being singletons. The sequenced sample consisted of CD4+ T cells from blood. These receptors were collected from a human donor in good health. Both conserved end residues are part of each CDR3. D genes are given only for firm matches. Rows give clone size only sometimes, using once, few, many, or a class for an expanded clone.

d_gene	v_gene	abundance	j_gene	CDR3nt	CDR3aa
-	TRBV6-6	many	TRBJ1-1	TGTGCCAGCGCCCTGACAGTGAACACTGAAGCTTTCTTT	CASALTVNTEAFF
-	TRBV28	few	TRBJ1-3	TGTGCCAGCACCCTAGCTTCAGGGGCTGGAAACACCATATATTTT	CASTLASGAGNTIYF
TRBD1	TRBV14	many	TRBJ2-3	TGTGCCAGCAGCCAAGGGGGACAGGGCACAGATACGCAGTATTTT	CASSQGGQGTDTQYF
-	TRBV19	-	TRBJ2-7	TGTGCCAGTAAGAATGCAGCCCAGAGCTCCTACGAGCAGTACTTC	CASKNAAQSSYEQYF
TRBD2	TRBV7-9	many	TRBJ2-7	TGTGCCAGCAGCTTAGAAGGGCGGGGGAAGTACTTC	CASSLEGRGKYF
-	TRBV2	many	TRBJ2-7	TGTGCCAGCACGATGGGGTCCGAGCAGTACTTC	CASTMGSEQYF
-	TRBV6-5	-	TRBJ1-2	TGTGCCAGCAGTTACTTGGGACTCCCCGGGGAAGGCTACACCTTC	CASSYLGLPGEGYTF
TRBD2	TRBV10-3	many	TRBJ2-3	TGTGCCATCAGCCCTAGCGGGAGGGCCGTGATCGCAGATACGCAGTATTTT	CAISPSGRAVIADTQYF
-	TRBV10-3	many	TRBJ2-5	TGTGCCATCGGACGGGCAGAGGGGACCCAGTACTTC	CAIGRAEGTQYF
-	TRBV20-1	-	TRBJ1-6	TGCAGTGCTAGTTACCCGGGATCTTCGGGGGGGACAATTAGGGCCCTCCACTTT	CSASYPGSSGGTIRALHF
-	TRBV6-5	-	TRBJ2-6	TGTGCCAGCGGGAGTATCGGCTCTGGGGCCAACGTCCTGACTTTC	CASGSIGSGANVLTF
-	TRBV20-1	-	TRBJ2-2	TGCAGTGCTAGAGAAGTTCTTAAGAACACCGGGGAGCTGTTTTTT	CSAREVLKNTGELFF
TRBD2	TRBV3-1	-	TRBJ2-7	TGTGCCAGCAGCCAAGATTTAGCGGGAGGGCCCTACGAGCAGTACTTC	CASSQDLAGGPYEQYF
TRBD1	TRBV29-1	-	TRBJ1-1	TGCAGCGCTCGACAGGGAACGACGAACACTGAAGCTTTCTTT	CSARQGTTNTEAFF
-	TRBV5-5	many	TRBJ2-7	TGTGCCAGCAGCTTGGGAGCCTACGAGCAGTACTTC	CASSLGAYEQYF
-	TRBV6-6	few	TRBJ2-5	TGTGCCAGCAGTTACTTTGGGGGTCAGGAGACCCAGTACTTC	CASSYFGGQETQYF
-	TRBV7-2	-	TRBJ1-5	TGTGCCAGCAGCTATCAGGGAGGCAATCAGCCCCAGCATTTT	CASSYQGGNQPQHF
TRBD1	TRBV7-2	few	TRBJ1-1	TGTGCCAGCAGCCCTCAACAGGGGGAAGGCATGAACACTGAAGCTTTCTTT	CASSPQQGEGMNTEAFF
-	TRBV7-2	many	TRBJ1-3	TGTGCCAGCAGCCTGACAGGAAACACCATATATTTT	CASSLTGNTIYF
-	TRBV29-1	few	TRBJ2-7	TGCAGCGTCCTGCTGGGGGCCGAAGAGCAGTACTTC	CSVLLGAEEQYF
-	TRBV30	many	TRBJ1-5	TGTGCCTGGAGTCCTCCAGGGTCTCAGCCCCAGCATTTT	CAWSPPGSQPQHF
-	TRBV19	-	TRBJ1-5	TGTGCCAGTAGTTCTGAGGCAGGGGTGAGCAATCAGCCCCAGCATTTT	CASSSEAGVSNQPQHF
-	TRBV5-5	-	TRBJ2-5	TGTGCCAGCAGCTTATTGGGGGGCGGAGAGACCCAGTACTTC	CASSLLGGGETQYF
-	TRBV12-3/TRBV12-4	many	TRBJ1-2	TGTGCCAGCAGCCCAGGACCCCCAAGCTATGGCTACACCTTC	CASSPGPPSYGYTF
TRBD1	TRBV18	few	TRBJ2-7	TGTGCCAGCTCACCGAGGACAGGGAGAGTGGAGTACTTC	CASSPRTGRVEYF
-	TRBV12-3/TRBV12-4	few	TRBJ2-1	TGTGCCAGCAGCCCCCGGGGGTGGGGGACTTCCTCCTACAATGAGCAGTTCTTC	CASSPRGWGTSSYNEQFF
-	TRBV6-2/TRBV6-3	-	TRBJ1-5	TGTGCCAGCAGTACAGGAGGAACTAATCAGCCCCAGCATTTT	CASSTGGTNQPQHF
-	TRBV20-1	-	TRBJ2-3	TGCAGTGCTGGTGCTAGGACACTCGGACAAGATACGCAGTATTTT	CSAGARTLGQDTQYF
TRBD1	TRBV7-2	few	TRBJ1-3	TGTGCCAGCAGCCTAACAGGGGCCGCTGGAAACACCATATATTTT	CASSLTGAAGNTIYF
-	TRBV5-1	-	TRBJ2-3	TGCTCCAGCAGCTTGGGGGCCGGGAATCCCCCCACAGATACGCAGTATTTT	CSSSLGAGNPPTDTQYF
-	TRBV28	many	TRBJ2-7	TGTGCCAGCACCCCTCGGGGAGCCGGGCTTTACTTC	CASTPRGAGLYF
-	TRBV7-8	-	TRBJ1-2	TGTGCCAGCAGCTTAGATGTCAGGAACTATGGCTACACCTTC	CASSLDVRNYGYTF
-	TRBV4-3	few	TRBJ1-6	TGCGCCAGCAGCCAAGATGAGCAGGTTTGGTCACCCCTCCACTTT	CASSQDEQVWSPLHF
TRBD1	TRBV28	-	TRBJ1-6	TGTGCCAGCAGTCGCGGGACAGGGAGTTCACCCCTCCACTTT	CASSRGTGSSPLHF
-	TRBV18	-	TRBJ2-6	TGTGCCAGCTCAGCATCAACTGGGGCCAACGTCCTGACTTTC	CASSASTGANVLTF
TRBD2	TRBV5-1	once	TRBJ2-5	TGCGCCAGCAGCCCGGCGGGGGGTATGGGCCAAGAGACCCAGTACTTC	CASSPAGGMGQETQYF
TRBD1	TRBV6-1	many	TRBJ2-2	TGTGCCAGCATCCCCCAGGGGGCAACCGGGGAGCTGTTTTTT	CASIPQGATGELFF
TRBD1	TRBV24-1	many	TRBJ2-1	TGTGCCACCAGTGATTTGGGGACAGCTAGCTCCTACAATGAGCAGTTCTTC	CATSDLGTASSYNEQFF
-	TRBV14	few	TRBJ2-3	TGTGCCAGCAGCCTGGAACTAGGGTCGTGGGGCACAGCTACGCAGTATTTT	CASSLELGSWGTATQYF
-	TRBV4-2	-	TRBJ2-1	TGTGCCAGCAGCCAAGTTCAGGGCAATGAGCAGTTCTTC	CASSQVQGNEQFF
TRBD1	TRBV7-2	-	TRBJ2-3	TGTGCCAGCAGCTTGGCCCCTTTTGGGACAGGACTCACAGATACGCAGTATTTT	CASSLAPFGTGLTDTQYF
-	TRBV6-6	few	TRBJ2-2	TGTGCCAGCAGTTACAGGACCGGGGCCGGGGAGCTGTTTTTT	CASSYRTGAGELFF
TRBD2	TRBV15	-	TRBJ2-5	TGTGCCACCTCGACACTTAGCGGGGCCCCCCAAGAGACCCAGTACTTC	CATSTLSGAPQETQYF
TRBD1	TRBV29-1	-	TRBJ1-2	TGCAGCGTGGAGACAGGGGCCCCGAACTATGGCTACACCTTC	CSVETGAPNYGYTF
TRBD1	TRBV29-1	few	TRBJ1-6	TGCAGCGTTTCACAGGGGGACCCCTATAATTCACCCCTCCACTTT	CSVSQGDPYNSPLHF
TRBD1	TRBV19	few	TRBJ1-1	TGTGCCAGCCGTATCCCAGGAGGGGGCAAGGCGAACACTGAAGCTTTCTTT	CASRIPGGGKANTEAFF
-	TRBV3-1	-	TRBJ2-5	TGTGCCAGCAGACCCAGCGGAAAAGAGACCCAGTACTTC	CASRPSGKETQYF